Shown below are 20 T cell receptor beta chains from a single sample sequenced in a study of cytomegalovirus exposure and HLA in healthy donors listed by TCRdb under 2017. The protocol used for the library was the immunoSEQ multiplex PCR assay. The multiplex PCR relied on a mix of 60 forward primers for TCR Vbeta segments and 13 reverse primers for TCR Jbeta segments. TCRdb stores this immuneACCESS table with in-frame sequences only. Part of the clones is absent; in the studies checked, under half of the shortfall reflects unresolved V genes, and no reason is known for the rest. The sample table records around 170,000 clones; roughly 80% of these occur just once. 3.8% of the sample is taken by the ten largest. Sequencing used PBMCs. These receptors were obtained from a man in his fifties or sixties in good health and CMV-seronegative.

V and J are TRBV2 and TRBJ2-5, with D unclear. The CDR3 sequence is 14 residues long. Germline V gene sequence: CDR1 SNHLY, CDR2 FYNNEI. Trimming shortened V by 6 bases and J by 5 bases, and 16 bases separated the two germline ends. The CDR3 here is CASRPFDWQETQYF. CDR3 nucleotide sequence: TGTGCCAGCAGACCCTTCGATTGGCAGGAGACCCAGTACTTC. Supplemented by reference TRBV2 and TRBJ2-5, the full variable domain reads EPEVTQTPSHQVTQMGQEVILRCVPISNHLYFYWYRQILGQKVEFLVSFYNNEISEKSEIFDDQFSVERPDGSNFTLKIRSTKLEDSAMYFCASRPFDWQETQYFGPGTRLLVL.

CDR3 amino acids: CASSLGTGGNSPLHF. In nucleotides, the CDR3 is TGTGCCAGCAGCTTGGGGACAGGGGGCAATTCACCCCTCCACTTT. The V and J genes are TRBV5-6 and TRBJ1-6; 11 bases are a match to TRBD1. V trimming: 0 bases; J trimming: 7 bases; junction bases outside the gene matches: 0. In germline, CDR1 is SGHDT, CDR2 YYEEEE. This CDR3 is built from 15 residues.

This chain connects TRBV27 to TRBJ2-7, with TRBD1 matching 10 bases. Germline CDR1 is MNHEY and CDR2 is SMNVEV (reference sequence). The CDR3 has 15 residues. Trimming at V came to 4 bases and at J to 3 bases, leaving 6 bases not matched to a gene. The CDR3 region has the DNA TGTGCCAGCAGTTCACGGGACAGGGGTATCTACGAGCAGTACTTC. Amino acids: CASSSRDRGIYEQYF.

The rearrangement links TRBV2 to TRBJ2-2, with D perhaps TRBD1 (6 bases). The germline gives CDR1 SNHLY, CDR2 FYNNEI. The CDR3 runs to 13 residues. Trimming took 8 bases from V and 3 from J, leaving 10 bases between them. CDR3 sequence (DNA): TGTGCCAGCGGCACAGGGTACACCGGGGAGCTGTTTTTT. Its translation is CASGTGYTGELFF.

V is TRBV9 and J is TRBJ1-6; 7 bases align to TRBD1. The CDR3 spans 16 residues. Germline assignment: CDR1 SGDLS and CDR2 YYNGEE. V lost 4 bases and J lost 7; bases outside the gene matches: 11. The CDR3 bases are TGTGCCAGCAGCCGTAGCCCTGACAGGGAAAATTCACCCCTCCACTTT. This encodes CASSRSPDRENSPLHF.

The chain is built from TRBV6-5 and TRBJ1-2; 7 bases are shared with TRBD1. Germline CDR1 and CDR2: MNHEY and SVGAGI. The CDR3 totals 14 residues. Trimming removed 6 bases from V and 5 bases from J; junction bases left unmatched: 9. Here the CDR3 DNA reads TGTGCCAGCAGCTACCTGAGACAGGGATATGGCTACACCTTC. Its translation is CASSYLRQGYGYTF.

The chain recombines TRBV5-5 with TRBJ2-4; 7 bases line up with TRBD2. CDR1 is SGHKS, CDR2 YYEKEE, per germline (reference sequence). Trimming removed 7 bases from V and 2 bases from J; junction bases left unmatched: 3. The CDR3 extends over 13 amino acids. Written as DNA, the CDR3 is TGTGCCAGCGGGGGGGGTTCCAAAAACATTCAGTACTTC. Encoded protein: CASGGGSKNIQYF.

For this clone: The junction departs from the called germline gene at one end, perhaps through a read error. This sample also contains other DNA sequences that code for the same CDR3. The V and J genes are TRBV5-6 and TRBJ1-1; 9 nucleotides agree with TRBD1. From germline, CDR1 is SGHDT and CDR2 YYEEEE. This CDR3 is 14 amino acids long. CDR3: CASSGQGLNTEAFF. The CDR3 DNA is TGTGCCAGCAGCGGACAGGGGCTGAACACTGAAGCTTTCTTC.

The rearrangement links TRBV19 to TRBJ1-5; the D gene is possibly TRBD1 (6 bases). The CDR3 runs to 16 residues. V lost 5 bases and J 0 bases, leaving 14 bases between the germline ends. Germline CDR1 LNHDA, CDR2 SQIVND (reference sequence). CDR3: CASSAEQGYSNQPQHF. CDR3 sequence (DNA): TGTGCCAGTAGTGCAGAGCAGGGGTATAGCAATCAGCCCCAGCATTTT.

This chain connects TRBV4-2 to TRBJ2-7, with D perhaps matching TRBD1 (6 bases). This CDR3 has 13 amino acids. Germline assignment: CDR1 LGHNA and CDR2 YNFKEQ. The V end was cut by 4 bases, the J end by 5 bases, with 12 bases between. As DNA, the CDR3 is TGTGCCAGCAGCCCGATCAGGGGTGACGAGCAGTACTTC. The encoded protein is CASSPIRGDEQYF.

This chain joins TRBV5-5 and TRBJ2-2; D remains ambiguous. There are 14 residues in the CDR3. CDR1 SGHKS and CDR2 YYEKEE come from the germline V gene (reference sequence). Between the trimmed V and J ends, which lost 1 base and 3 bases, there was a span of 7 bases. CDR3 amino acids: CASSLQRYTGELFF. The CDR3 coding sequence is TGTGCCAGCAGCTTGCAACGGTACACCGGGGAGCTGTTTTTT.

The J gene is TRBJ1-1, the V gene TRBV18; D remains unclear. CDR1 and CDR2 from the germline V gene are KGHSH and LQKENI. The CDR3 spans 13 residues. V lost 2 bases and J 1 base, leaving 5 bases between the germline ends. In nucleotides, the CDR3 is TGTGCCAGCTCACCAGTCGGGAACACTGAAGCTTTCTTT. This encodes CASSPVGNTEAFF.

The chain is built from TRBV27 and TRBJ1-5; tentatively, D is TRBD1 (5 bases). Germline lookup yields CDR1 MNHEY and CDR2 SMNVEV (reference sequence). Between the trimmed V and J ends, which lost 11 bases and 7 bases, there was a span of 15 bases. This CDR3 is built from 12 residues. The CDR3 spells CASRKGRQPQHF. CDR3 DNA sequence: TGTGCCTCCAGAAAGGGGCGACAGCCCCAGCATTTT.

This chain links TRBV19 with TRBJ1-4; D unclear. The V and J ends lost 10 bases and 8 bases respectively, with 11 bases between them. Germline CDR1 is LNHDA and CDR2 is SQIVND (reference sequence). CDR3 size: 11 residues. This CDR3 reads CATRAAEKLFF. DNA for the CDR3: TGTGCCACCCGCGCTGCCGAAAAACTGTTTTTT. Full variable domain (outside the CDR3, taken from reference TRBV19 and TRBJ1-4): DGGITQSPKYLFRKEGQNVTLSCEQNLNHDAMYWYRQDPGQGLRLIYYSQIVNDFQKGDIAEGYSVSREKKESFPLTVTSAQKNPTAFYLCATRAAEKLFFGSGTQLSVL.

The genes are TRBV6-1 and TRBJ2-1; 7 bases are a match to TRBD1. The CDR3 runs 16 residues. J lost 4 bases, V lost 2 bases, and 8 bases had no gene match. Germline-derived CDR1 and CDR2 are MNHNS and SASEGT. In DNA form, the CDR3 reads TGTGCCAGCAGTGAAAACCGAGGGGGCCCTTACAATGAGCAGTTCTTC. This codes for CASSENRGGPYNEQFF.

CDR3 sequence reads: CASSYGAGGLNTEAFF. The CDR3 region has the DNA TGTGCCAGCAGTTACGGGGCAGGGGGCTTGAACACTGAAGCTTTCTTT. The V gene is TRBV6-5, the J gene TRBJ1-1, with 8 positions matching TRBD1. Trimming took 2 bases from V and 0 from J; bases not matched to a gene: 5. The CDR3 contains 16 residues. Germline V CDR1 and CDR2: MNHEY, SVGAGI.

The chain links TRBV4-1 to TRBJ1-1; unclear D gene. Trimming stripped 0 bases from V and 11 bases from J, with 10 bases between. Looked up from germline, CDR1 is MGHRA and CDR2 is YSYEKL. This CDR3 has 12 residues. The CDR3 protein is CASSQDGRLAFF. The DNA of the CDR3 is TGCGCCAGCAGCCAAGATGGTCGGTTGGCTTTCTTT.

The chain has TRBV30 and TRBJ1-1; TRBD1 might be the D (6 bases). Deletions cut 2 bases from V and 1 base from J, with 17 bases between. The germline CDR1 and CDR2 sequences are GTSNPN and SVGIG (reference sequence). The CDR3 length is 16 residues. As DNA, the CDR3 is TGTGCCTGGAGTAAGGCAGGGGTGATGGGGAACACTGAAGCTTTCTTT. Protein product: CAWSKAGVMGNTEAFF. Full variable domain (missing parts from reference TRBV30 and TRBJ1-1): SQTIHQWPATLVQPVGSPLSLECTVEGTSNPNLYWYRQAAGRGLQLLFYSVGIGQISSEVPQNLSASRPQDRQFILSSKKLLLSDSGFYLCAWSKAGVMGNTEAFFGQGTRLTVV.

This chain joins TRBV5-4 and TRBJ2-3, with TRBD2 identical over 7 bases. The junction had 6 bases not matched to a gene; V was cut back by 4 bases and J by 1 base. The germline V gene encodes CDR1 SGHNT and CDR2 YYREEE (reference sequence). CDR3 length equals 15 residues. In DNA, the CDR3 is TGTGCCAGCAGCGTTGGACTAGTTGGCACAGATACGCAGTATTTT. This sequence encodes CASSVGLVGTDTQYF.

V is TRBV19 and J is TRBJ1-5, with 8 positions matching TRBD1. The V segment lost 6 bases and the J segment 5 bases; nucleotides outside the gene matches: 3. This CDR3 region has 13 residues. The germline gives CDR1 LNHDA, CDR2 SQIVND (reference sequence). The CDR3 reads CASSDRGDQPQHF. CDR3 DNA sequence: TGTGCCAGTAGCGACAGGGGTGATCAGCCCCAGCATTTT.